These 16 T cell receptor beta chains came from one sample sequenced in a study of T cells in Graves' hyperthyroidism and ophthalmopathy. The investigators amplified TCR beta CDR3 regions from RNA transcripts. The TCR CDR3 was amplified in a first-round RT-PCR using the HTBI primer set. One entry per CDR3 protein, called by TCRdb with MiXCR from the multiplex PCR reads. The sample lists 250,000 to 350,000 distinct CDR3 sequences; 16% were seen once. Sequences were obtained from blood. The receptors were sampled from a man younger than 45 with Graves' hyperthyroidism.

This clonotype was recorded many times. V gene TRBV6-1 combines with J gene TRBJ2-7; D not resolved. Trimming shortened V by 0 bases and J by 3 bases, and 15 bases separated the two germline ends. The germline CDR1 and CDR2 sequences are MNHNS and SASEGT. CDR3 length equals 16 residues. Here the CDR3 reads CASSEAVWTVYYEQYF. DNA of the CDR3: TGTGCCAGCAGTGAAGCGGTCTGGACGGTCTACTACGAGCAGTACTTC.

The sample holds many counts of this clonotype. The chain employs TRBV5-1 and TRBJ1-2, with D possibly matching TRBD1 (5 bases). The CDR3 covers 14 residues. The germline V gene has CDR1 SGHRS and CDR2 YFSETQ. Trimming cost V 4 bases and J 8 bases, with 18 bases left between them. Here the CDR3 reads CASSVFGTEGGYTF. CDR3 DNA: TGCGCCAGCAGCGTCTTCGGGACGGAGGGGGGCTACACCTTC.

At least ten counts were recorded for this clonotype. The rearrangement uses TRBV5-5 and TRBJ2-3; D uncertain. The V and J ends lost 4 bases and 5 bases respectively, with 17 bases between them. The CDR3 extends over 15 amino acids. Germline lookup yields CDR1 SGHKS and CDR2 YYEKEE (reference sequence). In DNA form, the CDR3 reads TGTGCCAGCAGCACGACCCCGACCGGTTTAGATACGCAGTATTTT. Encoded protein: CASSTTPTGLDTQYF.

This clonotype was observed a few times. The chain links TRBV6-1 to TRBJ2-7; 7 nucleotides agree with TRBD2. This CDR3 region has 13 residues. Germline lookup yields CDR1 MNHNS and CDR2 SASEGT. The J segment lost 3 bases and the V segment lost 7 bases, leaving 6 bases of the junction unmatched. CDR3 residues: CASMRGGGYEQYF. CDR3 nucleotides: TGTGCCAGCATGCGAGGCGGGGGCTACGAGCAGTACTTC.

This clonotype was seen repeatedly, ten times or more. The chain links TRBV6-6 to TRBJ2-7; 9 bases line up with TRBD2. CDR3 length: 13 amino acids. CDR1 and CDR2 from the germline V gene are MNHNY and SVGAGI (reference sequence). Trimming cost V 2 bases and J 6 bases; bases outside gene matches: 2. CDR3 residues: CASSYVSGGEQYF. The CDR3 nucleotides are TGTGCCAGCAGTTACGTTAGCGGGGGCGAGCAGTACTTC.

The genes are TRBV27 and TRBJ2-6; 7 positions match TRBD1. V lost 7 bases, J lost 2 bases, and 11 bases stayed unmatched. This CDR3 spans 17 amino acids. CDR1 is MNHEY and CDR2 is SMNVEV in the germline V gene (reference sequence). In nucleotides, the CDR3 is TGTGCCAGCAACGCACAGGGGAAACCGCCTGGGGCCAACGTCCTGACTTTC. It codes for CASNAQGKPPGANVLTF.

Many counts were recorded for this clonotype. The chain links TRBV20-1 to TRBJ2-1, with TRBD2 matching 13 bases. V lost 1 base and J lost 7; bases outside the gene matches: 10. This CDR3 region has 17 residues. CDR1 and CDR2 (germline): DFQATT, SNEGSKA (reference sequence). Here the CDR3 DNA reads TGCAGTGCTAGAGTCTTACCCGGGACTAGCGGGATGAATGAGCAGTTCTTC. Translated, it gives CSARVLPGTSGMNEQFF.

This clonotype occurred many times. The chain combines TRBV28 with TRBJ2-7, with a weak D call TRBD2 (6 bases). Looked up from germline, CDR1 is MDHEN and CDR2 is SYDVKM. The germline V and J ends were trimmed by 5 bases and 7 bases, with 21 bases remaining between them. This CDR3 is 15 amino acids long. The CDR3 here is CASSGGRGSLGEQYF. Here the CDR3 DNA reads TGTGCCAGCAGTGGAGGGCGGGGATCCCTGGGGGAGCAGTACTTC.

This clonotype was observed a few times. CDR3 protein: CASSPDRDSYGYTF. The CDR3 nucleotides are TGTGCCAGCAGCCCCGACAGGGATAGCTATGGCTACACCTTC. The chain has TRBV7-9 and TRBJ1-2, with 7 bases identical to TRBD1. The length of the CDR3 is 14 residues. Per the germline V gene, CDR1 is SEHNR and CDR2 is FQNEAQ (reference sequence). V lost 5 bases and J lost 4; bases outside the gene matches: 7.

This clonotype appeared a few times. The chain recombines TRBV7-3 with TRBJ1-5; TRBD1 is a possible D gene (5 bases). The V gene lost 5 bases and the J gene lost 9 bases, with 14 bases spanning the gap. The CDR3 has 13 amino acids. The germline gives CDR1 SGHTA, CDR2 FQGTGA. This CDR3 reads CASSTLHQGPQHF. DNA for the CDR3: TGTGCCAGCAGCACCCTTCATCAGGGGCCCCAGCATTTT.

V and J are TRBV20-1 and TRBJ1-1; D is unresolved. V was shortened by 1 base and J by 4 bases, with 7 bases between the two germline ends. The V gene's germline CDR1 is DFQATT and CDR2 SNEGSKA (reference sequence). The length of the CDR3 is 12 residues. The CDR3 coding sequence is TGCAGTGCTAGAGCCGAGGGCACTGAAGCTTTCTTT. This encodes CSARAEGTEAFF.

This clonotype came up a few times. The chain joins TRBV19 to TRBJ2-5; D is unclear. V shed 3 bases and J shed 5 bases, with 10 bases lying between them. This CDR3 comprises 13 residues. Germline values: CDR1 LNHDA, CDR2 SQIVND (reference sequence). The CDR3 DNA is TGTGCCAGTAGTATGGGTGGGTTCGAGACCCAGTACTTC. It specifies CASSMGGFETQYF. Full variable domain (remainder filled in from reference TRBV19 and TRBJ2-5): DGGITQSPKYLFRKEGQNVTLSCEQNLNHDAMYWYRQDPGQGLRLIYYSQIVNDFQKGDIAEGYSVSREKKESFPLTVTSAQKNPTAFYLCASSMGGFETQYFGPGTRLLVL.

Only a few counts were recorded for this clonotype. The genes are TRBV2 and TRBJ1-5, with D unclear. In germline, CDR1 is SNHLY, CDR2 FYNNEI. V dropped 6 bases and J dropped 0 bases, with 9 bases sitting between them. The CDR3 contains 14 residues. CDR3 coding DNA: TGTGCCAGCAGGTTGGAAAATAGCAATCAGCCCCAGCATTTT. Translation gives CASRLENSNQPQHF.

At least ten counts were recorded for this clonotype. The rearrangement uses TRBV3-1 and TRBJ1-5; TRBD1 is a possible D gene (6 bases). This CDR3 is 14 amino acids long. Germline V gene data show CDR1 as LGHDT and CDR2 as YNNKEL (reference sequence). The V end was cut by 1 base, the J end by 7 bases, with 11 bases between. The CDR3 DNA reads as TGTGCCAGCAGCCAAGGACAGGATGGGCAGCCCCAGCATTTT. This translates into CASSQGQDGQPQHF.

The CDR3: CSVEETSSSPTDTQYF. CDR3 DNA: TGCAGCGTTGAAGAAACCTCTTCCTCCCCCACAGATACGCAGTATTTT. The chain is built from TRBV29-1 and TRBJ2-3; no clear D gene. CDR1 is SQVTM, CDR2 ANQGSEA, per germline. CDR3 length: 16 amino acids. Trimming cost V 0 bases and J 2 bases, with 15 bases left between them.

This clonotype was seen at least ten times. The V call is TRBV2, the J call TRBJ2-3; 10 nucleotides line up with TRBD1. V lost 3 bases, J lost 6 bases, and 6 bases stayed unmatched. Per the germline V gene, CDR1 is SNHLY and CDR2 is FYNNEI. The CDR3 extends over 15 amino acids. This chain's CDR3 is CASSEWDRGADTQYF. In nucleotides, the CDR3 is TGTGCCAGCAGTGAGTGGGACAGGGGTGCGGATACGCAGTATTTT. Full variable domain (remainder filled in from reference TRBV2 and TRBJ2-3): EPEVTQTPSHQVTQMGQEVILRCVPISNHLYFYWYRQILGQKVEFLVSFYNNEISEKSEIFDDQFSVERPDGSNFTLKIRSTKLEDSAMYFCASSEWDRGADTQYFGPGTRLTVL.